Given below is one TCR beta chain in context. This entry is derived from a study of blood T cell repertoires in COVID-19. As for the study in general: COVID-19 samples collected from the United States, Italy and Spain covered acute and convalescent phases. The analysed material was cDNA or gDNA that came from T cells, B-cell-depleted T cells, or PBMCs.

Authors' analysis steps: It was from reference gene primer amplification that nucleated cell counts were estimated. The protocol was immunoSEQ multiplex PCR, while the TCRdb copy is restricted to in-frame clones and leaves out a portion. V and J calls and clone size are as listed in that table; D and trimming were resolved from the DNA. The sample comprises fewer than 250,000 clones, roughly 80% of which are singletons, and less than 8% rests with the top ten. CDR1 is SQVTM and CDR2 is ANQGSEA in the germline V gene. With V trimmed by 5 bases and J by 9 bases, 12 bases remained unmatched. The CDR3 sequence is 14 residues long.

The chain carries TRBV29-1 and TRBJ1-1; TRBD1 matches 10 bases. Sequenced material: peripheral blood. This receptor was obtained from a woman in her forties or fifties with acute or convalescent COVID-19. For the CDR3, the DNA is TGCAGCGTTATATCGACAGGGGGCGCGAGTAAAGCTTTCTTT. Amino acid sequence: CSVISTGGASKAFF. The full variable domain, in which reference TRBV29-1 and TRBJ1-1 provide the parts outside the CDR3, is SAVISQKPSRDICQRGTSLTIQCQVDSQVTMMFWYRQQPGQSLTLIATANQGSEATYESGFVIDKFPISRPNLTFSTLTVSNMSPEDSSIYLCSVISTGGASKAFFGQGTRLTVV.